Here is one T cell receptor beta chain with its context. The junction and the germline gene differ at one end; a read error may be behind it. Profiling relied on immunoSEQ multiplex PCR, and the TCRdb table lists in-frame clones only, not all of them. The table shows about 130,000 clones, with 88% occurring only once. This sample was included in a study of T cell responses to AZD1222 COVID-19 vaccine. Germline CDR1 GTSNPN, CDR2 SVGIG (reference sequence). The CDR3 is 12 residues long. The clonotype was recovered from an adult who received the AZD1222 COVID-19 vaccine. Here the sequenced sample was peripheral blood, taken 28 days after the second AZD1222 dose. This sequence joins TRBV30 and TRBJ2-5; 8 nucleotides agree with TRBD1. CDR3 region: CAWATFGQGHHF. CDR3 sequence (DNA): TGTGCCTGGGCCACCTTCGGACAGGGCCACCACTTC.